Below, 26 T cell receptor beta chains from the same sample are listed, as sequenced in a study of T cells after yellow fever vaccination. TCRdb recomputed calls from the 5' RACE reads with MiXCR, one row per CDR3 protein. The data show hundreds of thousands of distinct CDR3 sequences, 7.5% to 9% seen once. The sequencing used PBMCs, collected on the day of the first yellow fever vaccination. These receptors were obtained from a man aged 18 to 29 who received the YFV17D yellow fever vaccine.

This chain uses TRBV30 with TRBJ1-2; a possible D gene is TRBD1 (5 bases). Germline-derived CDR1 and CDR2 are GTSNPN and SVGIG (reference sequence). This CDR3 contains 13 residues. CDR3 bases: TGTACCGGGACGGAGCCTTCAAACTATGGCTACACCTTC. Its protein is CTGTEPSNYGYTF.

V usage is TRBV13 and J usage is TRBJ1-4, with 8 nucleotides matching TRBD1. The trim removed 0 bases at V and 5 bases at J, leaving 2 bases unmatched. The CDR3 length is 15 residues. Looked up from germline, CDR1 is PRHDT and CDR2 is FYEKMQ (reference sequence). CDR3 region: CASSLGTGGNEKLFF. CDR3 coding DNA: TGTGCCAGCAGCTTAGGCACAGGGGGGAATGAAAAACTGTTTTTT. The full variable domain, rest sourced from reference TRBV13 and TRBJ1-4, is AAGVIQSPRHLIKEKRETATLKCYPIPRHDTVYWYQQGPGQDPQFLISFYEKMQSDKGSIPDRFSAQQFSDYHSELNMSSLELGDSALYFCASSLGTGGNEKLFFGSGTQLSVL.

This clonotype was observed at least ten times. The chain has TRBV7-2 and TRBJ1-3; D gene unclear. The CDR3 has 15 residues. V was shortened by 1 base and J by 4 bases, with 11 bases between the two germline ends. Germline lookup yields CDR1 SGHTA and CDR2 FQGNSA. The CDR3 loop is CASSLGSAPGNTIYF. The CDR3 coding sequence is TGTGCCAGCAGCTTAGGCTCGGCCCCCGGAAACACCATATATTTT.

This clonotype appeared many times. This chain links TRBV15 with TRBJ2-2, with 7 bases lining up with TRBD1. Trimming took 3 bases from V and 5 from J; bases not matched to a gene: 6. CDR3 length: 15 amino acids. Germline CDR1 LNHNV, CDR2 YYDKDF (reference sequence). The CDR3 DNA reads as TGTGCCACCAGCAGGAACCGGGACAGTACCGGGGAGCTGTTTTTT. Translating gives CATSRNRDSTGELFF. The variable domain in full, with the rest retrieved from reference TRBV15 and TRBJ2-2, is DAMVIQNPRYQVTQFGKPVTLSCSQTLNHNVMYWYQQKSSQAPKLLFHYYDKDFNNEADTPDNFQSRRPNTSFCFLDIRSPGLGDTAMYLCATSRNRDSTGELFFGEGSRLTVL.

This clonotype was recorded at least ten times. The rearrangement joins TRBV7-2 to TRBJ2-2, with D perhaps TRBD1 or TRBD2 (5 bases each). Between the trimmed V and J ends, which lost 1 base and 4 bases, there was a span of 10 bases. CDR1 and CDR2 from the germline V gene are SGHTA and FQGNSA. This CDR3 is built from 15 residues. The CDR3 loop reads CASSLGGGTTGELFF. As DNA, the CDR3 is TGTGCCAGCAGCTTAGGAGGTGGGACCACCGGGGAGCTGTTTTTT.

V usage is TRBV19 and J usage is TRBJ2-1; D not certain. This CDR3 has 12 residues. CDR1 LNHDA and CDR2 SQIVND come from the germline V gene (reference sequence). Trimming removed 9 bases at V and 7 bases at J, with 13 bases between. Here the CDR3 DNA reads TGTGCCAGCGGCCGGTGGGGTAATGAGCAGTTCTTC. Translation gives CASGRWGNEQFF.

CDR3 sequence reads: CASTPGPDRDTEAFF. In DNA, the CDR3 is TGTGCCAGCACCCCAGGGCCCGACAGGGACACTGAAGCTTTCTTT. V usage is TRBV12-3 or TRBV12-4 and J usage is TRBJ1-1, with 7 nucleotides matching TRBD1. V lost 7 bases, J lost 3 bases, and 11 bases stayed unmatched. The CDR3 has 15 amino acids.

CDR3 bases: TGCGCCAGCAGTCATAAACAGGAGGACCGCGGTGAGCAGTTCTTC. It encodes CASSHKQEDRGEQFF. The rearrangement joins TRBV23-1 to TRBJ2-1; D may correspond to TRBD1 or TRBD2 (5 bases each). TRBV23-1 has ORF status, its function being uncertain. Deletions cut 3 bases from V and 9 bases from J, with 18 bases between. The CDR3 extends over 15 amino acids.

The CDR3 DNA follows: TGTGCCACCAGTGATTCAGGGGAAGCTTTCTTT. This sequence encodes CATSDSGEAFF. The chain couples TRBV24-1 to TRBJ1-1, with D perhaps matching TRBD1 (5 bases). The CDR3 totals 11 residues. The germline gives CDR1 KGHDR, CDR2 SFDVKD. With 2 bases removed from V and 8 bases from J, the gap between germline ends came to 5 bases.

This clonotype came up many times. V usage is TRBV29-1 and J usage is TRBJ1-5, with 7 bases aligning to TRBD1. The CDR3 consists of 13 residues. Germline-derived CDR1 and CDR2 are SQVTM and ANQGSEA. V shed 6 bases, J shed 5 bases, and the junction held 7 bases outside the gene matches. This CDR3 reads CSVRQGEHQPQHF. The CDR3 nucleotides read TGCAGCGTCAGACAGGGAGAGCATCAGCCCCAGCATTTT.

The CDR3 nucleotides are TGTGCCAGCAGTTACTCGGGGCCAGGTCGAAACTATGGCTACACCTTC. This codes for CASSYSGPGRNYGYTF. The rearrangement joins TRBV6-5 to TRBJ1-2, with D possibly matching TRBD1 (5 bases). CDR3 size: 16 residues. Germline CDR1 reads MNHEY; CDR2 reads SVGAGI. The germline V and J ends were trimmed by 0 bases and 2 bases, with 13 bases remaining between them.

The chain carries TRBV19 and TRBJ2-3; 8 nucleotides line up with TRBD2. CDR1 is LNHDA and CDR2 is SQIVND in the germline V gene (reference sequence). The CDR3 runs to 16 residues. With 3 bases clipped from V and 0 bases from J, the junction kept 5 bases outside the gene matches. This CDR3 reads CASSIRRGVSTDTQYF. The CDR3 DNA sequence: TGTGCCAGTAGTATTCGGCGGGGGGTTAGCACAGATACGCAGTATTTT.

The chain carries TRBV20-1 and TRBJ2-7; TRBD1 might be the D (6 bases). CDR3 length: 13 residues. Between the trimmed V and J ends, which lost 5 bases and 7 bases, there was a span of 18 bases. Germline V gives CDR1 DFQATT, CDR2 SNEGSKA (reference sequence). CDR3 DNA: TGCAGTGCTCCGATAACAGGGACGAGGGAGCAGTACTTC. Translating gives CSAPITGTREQYF.

CDR3 sequence reads: CASSVAGTGELFF. The CDR3 DNA follows: TGTGCCAGCAGCGTAGCAGGAACCGGGGAGCTGTTTTTT. The chain is built from TRBV9 and TRBJ2-2; D unclear. The germline CDR1 and CDR2 sequences are SGDLS and YYNGEE. V lost 0 bases and J 5 bases, leaving 5 bases between the germline ends. CDR3 length equals 13 residues.

In this sample, this clonotype turned up a few times. V and J are TRBV4-3 and TRBJ2-1; 8 nucleotides agree with TRBD2. Germline V gives CDR1 LGHNA, CDR2 YSLEER. The length of the CDR3 is 14 residues. V shed 7 bases, J shed 10 bases, and the junction held 12 bases outside the gene matches. The CDR3 DNA is TGCGCCAGCAACTCGGGGGGGCTGAAGAGGGAGCAGTTCTTC. Amino acids: CASNSGGLKREQFF.

This clonotype was seen ten or more times. The chain has TRBV4-1 and TRBJ2-1; 8 bases map to TRBD2. This CDR3 has 18 residues. In germline, CDR1 is MGHRA, CDR2 YSYEKL. V shed 0 bases, J shed 0 bases, and the junction held 7 bases outside the gene matches. CDR3 amino acids: CASSQDGGGGRSYNEQFF. For the CDR3, the DNA is TGCGCCAGCAGCCAAGATGGTGGCGGGGGGCGCTCCTACAATGAGCAGTTCTTC.

The gene calls are TRBV6-5 and TRBJ2-5; 7 nucleotides align to TRBD2. Germline V lookup: CDR1 MNHEY, CDR2 SVGAGI. The CDR3 runs to 12 residues. Trimming cost V 10 bases and J 3 bases; bases outside gene matches: 5. The CDR3 loop reads CATWGGEETQYF. The CDR3 nucleotides are TGTGCCACCTGGGGAGGGGAAGAGACCCAGTACTTC.

The V call is TRBV6-5, the J call TRBJ1-5; no definite D call. Germline V gives CDR1 MNHEY, CDR2 SVGAGI. Trimming took off 0 bases at V and 6 bases at J, with 6 bases between the two ends. The CDR3 is made up of 13 amino acids. CDR3: CASSYSEGQPQHF. The CDR3 nucleotides read TGTGCCAGCAGTTACTCGGAGGGTCAGCCCCAGCATTTT.

The rearrangement uses TRBV20-1 and TRBJ2-3; unclear D gene. The CDR3 consists of 13 residues. Germline CDR1 reads DFQATT; CDR2 reads SNEGSKA (reference sequence). Trimming left V 3 bases short and J 7 bases short, with 14 bases between. The CDR3 nucleotides are TGCAGTGCTAGTTACATACAGCCTCATACGCAGTATTTT. It is translated as CSASYIQPHTQYF.

This clonotype was detected ten times or more. The V gene is TRBV14, the J gene TRBJ2-7; D is ambiguous. This CDR3 is 12 amino acids long. The germline V gene has CDR1 SGHDN and CDR2 FVKESK. The ends were cut back, 8 bases at V and 6 bases at J, with 14 bases in the middle. CDR3 nucleotides: TGTGCCAGCGTTATGTCTGCACTCGAGCAGTACGTC. Protein sequence: CASVMSALEQYV.

Of note for this clonotype: A much more abundant neighbour one base away suggests this may be a read error. The V and J genes are TRBV6-5 and TRBJ2-7; TRBD1 is a possible D gene (5 bases). The CDR3 length is 15 residues. Germline V gene lookup returns CDR1 MNHEY and CDR2 SVGAGI. Written as DNA, the CDR3 is TGTGCCTGCAGTTACCGGCAGACAGCCGGTGTCGAGCAGTACTTC. Its protein is CACSYRQTAGVEQYF.

This chain connects TRBV20-1 to TRBJ2-4, with 8 bases matching TRBD1. Germline CDR1 and CDR2: DFQATT and SNEGSKA (reference sequence). The CDR3 is 13 amino acids. J gave up 2 bases and V 5 bases, and 2 bases lay outside the gene matches. In DNA, the CDR3 is TGCAGTGCTGGGACAGGCTCCAAAAACATTCAGTACTTC. Its translation is CSAGTGSKNIQYF.

The chain uses TRBV6-5 and TRBJ1-1; D call uncertain. This CDR3 has 13 residues. Germline loops: CDR1 MNHEY, CDR2 SVGAGI. The ends were cut back, 1 base at V and 2 bases at J, with 5 bases in the middle. The CDR3 nucleotides are TGTGCCAGCAGTTACTATCACAACACTGAAGCTTTCTTT. It yields the protein CASSYYHNTEAFF.

The chain combines TRBV7-3 with TRBJ2-2; the match to TRBD2 covers 13 bases. Germline values: CDR1 SGHTA, CDR2 FQGTGA. After removal of 5 bases from V and 3 bases from J, the junction contained 3 bases not matched to a gene. There are 16 residues in the CDR3. CDR3 DNA sequence: TGTGCCAGCAGCCCGACTAGCGGGGGGTACACCGGGGAGCTGTTTTTT. Translated: CASSPTSGGYTGELFF.

This clonotype was found a few times. The chain has TRBV7-9 and TRBJ2-7, with D possibly being TRBD2 (6 bases). Trimming pared 1 base from V and 6 bases from J, leaving 19 bases between. The germline V gene encodes CDR1 SEHNR and CDR2 FQNEAQ (reference sequence). This CDR3 has 16 amino acids. The CDR3 DNA reads as TGTGCCAGCAGCTTAGGGCCTGGTGGGGCGGGGAGCGAGCAGTACGTC. Translating it yields CASSLGPGGAGSEQYV.

This clonotype was seen only a few times. The chain combines TRBV6-5 with TRBJ2-3, with TRBD2 matching over 7 bases. J was trimmed by 4 bases and V by 4 bases; bases with no gene match: 5. CDR3 size: 14 residues. The germline V gene has CDR1 MNHEY and CDR2 SVGAGI. CDR3 loop: CASSWRGLPDTQYF. CDR3 coding DNA: TGTGCCAGCAGTTGGCGGGGGTTACCAGATACGCAGTATTTT.